The 30 T cell receptor beta chains listed next were all sequenced from one sample in a study of blood T cell repertoires in COVID-19. Profiled with immunoSEQ multiplex PCR; TCRdb holds only in-frame clones, not every one. The table lists about 72,000 clones, over 80% of them singletons. Source material: peripheral blood. These receptors were collected from a human donor in a cohort sampled during active COVID-19.

This clone has just a few counts. The chain carries TRBV7-8 and TRBJ2-3; 7 nucleotides agree with TRBD1. From germline, CDR1 is SGHVS and CDR2 FQNEAQ. Trimming removed 8 bases from V and 2 bases from J; junction bases left unmatched: 13. CDR3 length equals 16 residues. In DNA, the CDR3 is TGTGCCAGCGGATCGAAAGGACAGGCTTCCACAGATACGCAGTATTTT. Translation gives CASGSKGQASTDTQYF.

This clone is a singleton in its sample. The rearrangement uses TRBV19 and TRBJ2-4; maybe TRBD1 (5 bases). V was shortened by 2 bases and J by 6 bases, with 11 bases between the two germline ends. CDR1 LNHDA and CDR2 SQIVND come from the germline V gene (reference sequence). The CDR3 loop spans 14 amino acids. As DNA, the CDR3 is TGTGCCAGTAGTATATTCGGCAGGGTAAACATTCAGTACTTC. It codes for CASSIFGRVNIQYF.

CDR3 residues: CASSFTTGKNTEAFF. DNA of the CDR3: TGTGCCAGCAGCTTCACGACAGGGAAGAACACTGAAGCTTTCTTT. V gene TRBV7-2 combines with J gene TRBJ1-1; 7 positions agree with TRBD1. Looked up from germline, CDR1 is SGHTA and CDR2 is FQGNSA. V lost 3 bases and J lost 1; bases outside the gene matches: 5. This CDR3 region has 15 residues.

This chain connects TRBV18 to TRBJ2-1; TRBD1 matches at 8 bases. Germline V lookup: CDR1 KGHSH, CDR2 LQKENI. This CDR3 comprises 16 residues. V gave up 3 bases and J gave up 6 bases; unmatched junction bases: 10. As DNA, the CDR3 is TGTGCCAGCTCACCCCAAGGGACAGGTTTCAGCAATGAGCAGTTCTTC. This sequence encodes CASSPQGTGFSNEQFF.

The chain is built from TRBV5-4 and TRBJ2-2; TRBD2 might be the D (6 bases). Per germline, CDR1 SGHNT and CDR2 YYREEE (reference sequence). Trimming pared 0 bases from V and 3 bases from J, leaving 12 bases between. The CDR3 covers 16 residues. The CDR3 DNA sequence: TGTGCCAGCAGCTTGGGGGCCCCGGGGGACACCGGGGAGCTGTTTTTT. Translated, it gives CASSLGAPGDTGELFF. Full variable domain (rest looked up from reference TRBV5-4 and TRBJ2-2): ETGVTQSPTHLIKTRGQQVTLRCSSQSGHNTVSWYQQALGQGPQFIFQYYREEENGRGNFPPRFSGLQFPNYSSELNVNALELDDSALYLCASSLGAPGDTGELFFGEGSRLTVL.

This clone was counted once. The chain joins TRBV12-3 or TRBV12-4 to TRBJ1-2; TRBD1 matches 7 bases. CDR3 size: 13 residues. Trimming took 3 bases from V and 7 from J; bases not matched to a gene: 5. In DNA, the CDR3 is TGTGCCAGCAGTTTGACAGGGTATTCTGGCTACACCTTC. It encodes CASSLTGYSGYTF.

The V gene is TRBV5-1, the J gene TRBJ2-1; 8 nucleotides agree with TRBD1. With V trimmed by 6 bases and J by 2 bases, 4 bases remained unmatched. This CDR3 spans 14 amino acids. Germline V gene lookup returns CDR1 SGHRS and CDR2 YFSETQ. CDR3 nucleotides: TGCGCCAGCACCCCGGGACAGGCCTACAATGAGCAGTTCTTC. It is translated as CASTPGQAYNEQFF.

The rearrangement uses TRBV6-4 and TRBJ2-1; D is unresolved. The CDR3 is 15 amino acids. Germline CDR1 reads MRHNA; CDR2 reads SNTAGT. Trimming removed 4 bases from V and 4 bases from J, with 14 bases in between. The CDR3 loop is CASSAQSSTYNEQFF. In nucleotides, the CDR3 is TGTGCCAGCAGTGCCCAGTCTAGTACGTACAATGAGCAGTTCTTC.

This chain links TRBV19 with TRBJ1-2; no clear D. V was shortened by 6 bases and J by 6 bases, with 17 bases between the two germline ends. In germline, CDR1 is LNHDA, CDR2 SQIVND (reference sequence). The CDR3 sequence is 14 residues long. The CDR3 is CASRLDEETNGYTF. The DNA of the CDR3 is TGTGCCAGTAGATTAGACGAGGAGACCAATGGCTACACCTTC.

The chain carries TRBV19 and TRBJ1-5; 9 bases match TRBD1. The ends lost 5 bases at V and 1 base at J; junction bases unmatched: 3. Germline CDR1 reads LNHDA; CDR2 reads SQIVND (reference sequence). The CDR3 runs 15 residues. CDR3 in DNA: TGTGCCAGTAGTCCCGGGACAGGGAGCAATCAGCCCCAGCATTTT. Translating it yields CASSPGTGSNQPQHF.

The gene calls are TRBV29-1 and TRBJ1-4; the D is unclear. The CDR3 is 14 amino acids. In germline, CDR1 is SQVTM, CDR2 ANQGSEA. Trimming pared 4 bases from V and 6 bases from J, leaving 15 bases between. CDR3 sequence: CSVAWGLGDEKLFF. CDR3 nucleotide sequence: TGCAGCGTTGCTTGGGGTCTCGGGGATGAAAAACTGTTTTTT.

The CDR3 is CASSTGTGSSDTQYF. The CDR3 DNA follows: TGTGCCAGTAGTACCGGGACAGGGTCATCGGATACGCAGTATTTT. This chain joins TRBV19 and TRBJ2-3; 9 nucleotides agree with TRBD1. The germline CDR1 and CDR2 sequences are LNHDA and SQIVND (reference sequence). CDR3 length equals 15 residues. The junction had 8 bases not matched to a gene; V was cut back by 4 bases and J by 6 bases.

The gene calls are TRBV19 and TRBJ2-5, with 12 nucleotides matching TRBD2. The length of the CDR3 is 14 residues. Germline-derived CDR1 and CDR2 are LNHDA and SQIVND (reference sequence). V gave up 6 bases and J gave up 5 bases; unmatched junction bases: 4. The CDR3 sequence is CASSPGLAGETQYF. The CDR3 DNA reads as TGTGCCAGTAGCCCTGGACTAGCGGGGGAGACCCAGTACTTC. Variable domain in full (rest from reference TRBV19 and TRBJ2-5): DGGITQSPKYLFRKEGQNVTLSCEQNLNHDAMYWYRQDPGQGLRLIYYSQIVNDFQKGDIAEGYSVSREKKESFPLTVTSAQKNPTAFYLCASSPGLAGETQYFGPGTRLLVL.

V is TRBV2 and J is TRBJ2-1; 16 positions match TRBD2. Germline assignment: CDR1 SNHLY and CDR2 FYNNEI. With 6 bases clipped from V and 0 bases from J, the junction kept 5 bases outside the gene matches. CDR3 length equals 18 residues. The chain's CDR3 is CASRSGLAGGFSYNEQFF. In DNA, the CDR3 is TGTGCCAGCAGATCGGGACTAGCGGGAGGGTTCTCCTACAATGAGCAGTTCTTC. Complete variable domain (other parts from reference TRBV2 and TRBJ2-1): EPEVTQTPSHQVTQMGQEVILRCVPISNHLYFYWYRQILGQKVEFLVSFYNNEISEKSEIFDDQFSVERPDGSNFTLKIRSTKLEDSAMYFCASRSGLAGGFSYNEQFFGPGTRLTVL.

The chain links TRBV7-2 to TRBJ2-1, with a tentative D call TRBD2 (6 bases). V was trimmed by 1 base and J by 9 bases, leaving 16 bases between them. Looked up from germline, CDR1 is SGHTA and CDR2 is FQGNSA. The CDR3 runs 15 residues. The CDR3 region is CASSLVSSDDGEQFF. CDR3 coding DNA: TGTGCCAGCAGCTTAGTGTCTAGCGACGACGGTGAGCAGTTCTTC.

This clone has more than one count but fewer than ten. J is TRBJ1-6 and V is TRBV6-6; D not certain. The V end lost 6 bases, the J end lost 6 bases, and 15 bases lay between the germline ends. The CDR3 is made up of 15 amino acids. Germline V gene lookup returns CDR1 MNHNY and CDR2 SVGAGI (reference sequence). CDR3: CASRAGDGLNSPLHF. CDR3 nucleotides: TGTGCCAGCAGAGCAGGCGACGGCCTTAATTCACCCCTCCACTTT.

V is TRBV6-5 and J is TRBJ1-5; 9 bases align to TRBD1. J was trimmed by 4 bases and V by 0 bases; bases with no gene match: 1. Germline V lookup: CDR1 MNHEY, CDR2 SVGAGI. CDR3 length: 15 amino acids. CDR3 coding DNA: TGTGCCAGCAGTTACTCGGGGACAGGGAATCAGCCCCAGCATTTT. Protein product: CASSYSGTGNQPQHF.

The genes are TRBV6-5 and TRBJ1-2; weak D call: TRBD1 (5 bases). The V and J ends lost 8 bases and 2 bases respectively, with 18 bases between them. Looked up from germline, CDR1 is MNHEY and CDR2 is SVGAGI. The CDR3 spans 15 residues. CDR3 bases: TGTGCCAGCCGAACTGGGCCAGGGTCCAACTATGGCTACACCTTC. Amino acid sequence: CASRTGPGSNYGYTF.

The chain combines TRBV28 with TRBJ1-5; no definite D call. V dropped 7 bases and J dropped 6 bases, with 19 bases sitting between them. CDR1 and CDR2 from the germline V gene are MDHEN and SYDVKM. The CDR3 extends over 15 amino acids. DNA of the CDR3: TGTGCCAGCATGGGGAGGGAAAGACTCATTCAGCCCCAGCATTTT. Amino acid sequence: CASMGRERLIQPQHF.

This chain links TRBV19 with TRBJ1-5, with D tentatively TRBD1 (6 bases). Trimming cost V 9 bases and J 2 bases, with 14 bases left between them. This CDR3 is 14 amino acids long. Germline values: CDR1 LNHDA, CDR2 SQIVND (reference sequence). Here the CDR3 reads CASTQGYGNQPQHF. In nucleotides, the CDR3 is TGTGCCAGCACGCAGGGGTATGGCAATCAGCCCCAGCATTTT.

This chain links TRBV23-1 with TRBJ1-2, with D tentatively TRBD1 (6 bases). TRBV23-1 is assigned to the ORF class and has an uncertain function. Trimming removed 0 bases from V and 8 bases from J, with 22 bases in between. This CDR3 spans 17 amino acids. In DNA, the CDR3 is TGCGCCAGCAGTCAATCTTTCGGTCGGGACATCCCGAGGGGCTACACCTTC. It encodes CASSQSFGRDIPRGYTF.

The chain couples TRBV27 to TRBJ2-1; no clear D. The germline CDR1 and CDR2 sequences are MNHEY and SMNVEV (reference sequence). V lost 5 bases and J lost 10, with 15 bases in between. The CDR3 runs to 13 residues. DNA for the CDR3: TGTGCCAGCAGTCCCCCCTTTAGCACCGAGCAGTTCTTC. Its translation: CASSPPFSTEQFF.

V gene TRBV11-3 combines with J gene TRBJ2-7, with 8 bases fitting TRBD2. CDR1 and CDR2 (germline): SGHNT, YENEEA. The V segment lost 3 bases and the J segment 4 bases; nucleotides outside the gene matches: 8. The CDR3 runs to 15 residues. The DNA for the CDR3 is TGTGCCAGCAGCTTGGAGTCGGGGGGGTTGTACGAGCAGTACTTC. Amino acids: CASSLESGGLYEQYF.

This clone is a singleton in its sample. The chain combines TRBV28 with TRBJ2-7, with D possibly TRBD2 on 5 matching bases. This CDR3 has 14 residues. CDR1 is MDHEN and CDR2 is SYDVKM in the germline V gene. Deletions cut 3 bases from V and 6 bases from J, with 15 bases between. This CDR3 reads CASSFSGSIFEQYF. The CDR3 DNA is TGTGCCAGCAGTTTTAGTGGGAGTATCTTCGAGCAGTACTTC.

The genes are TRBV3-1 (or the pseudogene TRBV3-2) and TRBJ2-1, with 9 bases identical to TRBD1. CDR3 length equals 15 residues. J gave up 7 bases and V 4 bases, and 8 bases lay outside the gene matches. CDR1 and CDR2 from the germline V gene are LGHDT and YNNKEL (reference sequence). In DNA form, the CDR3 reads TGTGCCAGCAGCCTCACCCGGGACAGGGTAAATGAGCAGTTCTTC. This gives the protein CASSLTRDRVNEQFF.

The gene calls are TRBV2 and TRBJ2-3; weak D call: TRBD2 (5 bases). V lost 4 bases to trimming and J lost 1 base, with 9 bases between them. This CDR3 has 14 residues. The V gene's germline CDR1 is SNHLY and CDR2 FYNNEI. CDR3 bases: TGTGCCAGCAGTGGGACCGGGGGCACAGATACGCAGTATTTT. Protein sequence: CASSGTGGTDTQYF.

A word on this clone: Within the sample, other DNA sequences also encode this same CDR3. The chain carries TRBV28 and TRBJ2-5, with 12 bases matching TRBD2. This CDR3 is built from 16 residues. CDR1 MDHEN and CDR2 SYDVKM come from the germline V gene. V lost 6 bases to trimming and J lost 3 bases; unmatched junction nucleotides: 8. The DNA of the CDR3 is TGTGCCAGCAGCTCCTCCGGACTAGCGGGAAAAGAGACCCAGTACTTC. Translating it yields CASSSSGLAGKETQYF.

The table lists this clone with a count of one. This chain links TRBV28 with TRBJ2-7, with a tentative D call TRBD1 (6 bases). The CDR3 is 14 residues long. Per germline, CDR1 MDHEN and CDR2 SYDVKM. Trimming cost V 7 bases and J 7 bases, with 20 bases left between them. The CDR3 region is CASKETGHLTEQYF. The CDR3 bases are TGTGCCAGCAAGGAGACGGGACACCTTACGGAGCAGTACTTC. Full variable domain (remainder filled in from reference TRBV28 and TRBJ2-7): DVKVTQSSRYLVKRTGEKVFLECVQDMDHENMFWYRQDPGLGLRLIYFSYDVKMKEKGDIPEGYSVSREKKERFSLILESASTNQTSMYLCASKETGHLTEQYFGPGTRLTVT.

The V call is TRBV19, the J call TRBJ1-6; D possibly corresponds to TRBD1 (6 bases). V dropped 6 bases and J dropped 9 bases, with 12 bases sitting between them. CDR1 and CDR2 (germline): LNHDA, SQIVND (reference sequence). This CDR3 contains 13 residues. The CDR3 here is CASSTGWSSPLHF. The CDR3 DNA reads as TGTGCCAGTAGCACAGGGTGGAGTTCACCCCTCCACTTT. Combining the CDR3 with reference TRBV19 and TRBJ1-6 gives the whole variable domain DGGITQSPKYLFRKEGQNVTLSCEQNLNHDAMYWYRQDPGQGLRLIYYSQIVNDFQKGDIAEGYSVSREKKESFPLTVTSAQKNPTAFYLCASSTGWSSPLHFGNGTRLTVT.

This CDR3 reads CASSVGRWEVNTDTQYF. The CDR3 coding sequence is TGTGCCAGCAGCGTAGGACGATGGGAGGTTAACACAGATACGCAGTATTTT. This chain links TRBV9 with TRBJ2-3; a weak D match, TRBD2 (6 bases). V gave up 0 bases and J gave up 2 bases, with 16 bases separating them. The germline V gene encodes CDR1 SGDLS and CDR2 YYNGEE. This CDR3 comprises 17 residues.